These T cell receptor beta chains were read from a single sample in a study of cytomegalovirus exposure and HLA in healthy donors. Measured with immunoSEQ multiplex PCR; TCRdb has only the in-frame clones, and not every one. Of approximately 150,000 clones in the sample, 82% were seen once. Input material: PBMCs. The source is a man aged 45-60 years in good health and CMV-seropositive. Each CDR3 is given with its conserved first and last residue. A D gene is named only where the DNA matches it firmly. Size tells how often a clone was seen (once, few, many) or the class of an expanded clone, and some rows leave it out.

len	abundance	j_gene	d_gene	v_gene	CDR3aa	CDR3nt
16	-	TRBJ2-3	-	TRBV6-1	CASSERIGEGGDTQYF	TGTGCCAGCAGTGAACGGATCGGGGAGGGGGGAGATACGCAGTATTTT
16	-	TRBJ2-3	-	TRBV12-1	CASSFAGTGGSDTQYF	TGTGCCAGCAGCTTTGCGGGGACAGGGGGCAGCGATACGCAGTATTTT
13	-	TRBJ2-7	-	TRBV19	CASSVRHTYEQYF	TGTGCCAGTAGTGTAAGACATACCTACGAGCAGTACTTC
16	-	TRBJ2-2	TRBD2	TRBV4-3	CASSPERGGKGGELFF	TGCGCCAGCAGCCCAGAACGGGGGGGCAAGGGCGGGGAGCTGTTTTTT
14	-	TRBJ2-5	-	TRBV27	CASSFFSGQETQYF	TGTGCCAGCAGTTTCTTTAGCGGCCAAGAGACCCAGTACTTC
14	-	TRBJ2-7	-	TRBV27	CASSHGPKPHEQYF	TGTGCCAGCAGTCATGGTCCTAAACCGCACGAGCAGTACTTC
15	-	TRBJ1-1	-	TRBV7-9	CASTFLQNLNTEAFF	TGTGCCAGCACCTTCCTTCAAAACTTGAACACTGAAGCTTTCTTT
12	-	TRBJ1-2	-	TRBV6-6	CASTTSGFGYTF	TGTGCCAGCACCACGTCGGGATTCGGCTACACCTTC
18	-	TRBJ1-5	TRBD1	TRBV19	CASSRFGTGAFSNQPQHF	TGTGCCAGTAGTCGATTCGGGACAGGGGCTTTTAGCAATCAGCCCCAGCATTTT
18	-	TRBJ2-3	TRBD2	TRBV5-4	CASSRPGTSGRRADTQYF	TGTGCCAGCAGCCGTCCCGGGACTAGCGGGAGGCGGGCAGATACGCAGTATTTT
14	-	TRBJ2-7	-	TRBV5-4	CASSLGGFSYEQYF	TGTGCCAGCAGCTTGGGGGGCTTCTCCTACGAGCAGTACTTC
14	once	TRBJ2-5	TRBD2	TRBV29-1	CSVELTGGGETQYF	TGCAGCGTTGAATTAACGGGAGGGGGAGAGACCCAGTACTTC
17	-	TRBJ2-1	TRBD1	TRBV5-1	CASSRGTGGSSYNEQFF	TGCGCCAGCAGCCGCGGGACAGGGGGCAGCTCCTACAATGAGCAGTTCTTC
14	-	TRBJ1-2	-	TRBV6-1	CATRKSGRINGYTF	TGTGCCACCCGGAAATCCGGGAGAATCAATGGCTACACCTTC
14	-	TRBJ2-1	TRBD2	TRBV5-1	CASSSGTSGGEQFF	TGCGCCAGCAGCTCCGGGACTAGCGGGGGGGAGCAGTTCTTC
16	-	TRBJ2-2	-	TRBV18	CASSPIWLGATGELFF	TGTGCCAGCTCACCTATATGGCTAGGTGCCACCGGGGAGCTGTTTTTT
13	-	TRBJ1-4	TRBD1	TRBV4-2	CASSPGQVEKLFF	TGTGCCAGCAGCCCCGGACAGGTAGAAAAACTGTTTTTT
14	-	TRBJ2-7	TRBD2	TRBV14	CASRTSGSSVEQYF	TGTGCCAGCAGGACTAGCGGGAGTTCTGTCGAGCAGTACTTC
12	-	TRBJ2-7	-	TRBV4-2	CASSQTGNEQYF	TGTGCCAGCAGCCAAACGGGAAACGAGCAGTACTTC
14	-	TRBJ1-2	-	TRBV4-1	CASSPSGRHYGYTF	TGCGCCAGCAGTCCATCGGGTCGACACTATGGCTACACCTTC
16	-	TRBJ1-4	TRBD1	TRBV5-4	CASSVGQGATNEKLFF	TGTGCCAGCAGCGTAGGACAGGGGGCAACTAATGAAAAACTGTTTTTT
14	-	TRBJ2-1	TRBD2	TRBV6-7	CATIWTSKVNEQFF	TGTGCCACCATATGGACTAGTAAGGTCAATGAGCAGTTCTTC
15	-	TRBJ2-7	-	TRBV5-4	CASSLRGGAVDEQYF	TGTGCCAGCAGCTTGAGGGGGGGGGCCGTGGACGAGCAGTACTTC
13	-	TRBJ2-5	-	TRBV18	CASSPGQGETQYF	TGTGCCAGCTCACCAGGGCAGGGGGAGACCCAGTACTTC
13	-	TRBJ1-1	-	TRBV6-5	CASSLEGVTEAFF	TGTGCCAGCAGTCTGGAAGGGGTCACTGAAGCTTTCTTT
14	-	TRBJ1-1	TRBD1	TRBV5-1	CASEGQGRGTEAFF	TGCGCCAGCGAGGGACAGGGGAGAGGAACTGAAGCTTTCTTT
16	-	TRBJ2-7	-	TRBV19	CASSSMEGSGTYEQYF	TGTGCCAGTAGTTCCATGGAGGGCAGTGGAACCTACGAGCAGTACTTC
13	once	TRBJ2-1	-	TRBV11-3	CASSLEGSTEQFF	TGTGCCAGCAGCTTAGAGGGGAGTACTGAGCAGTTCTTC
14	-	TRBJ2-7	-	TRBV28	CASSSRDISYEQYF	TGTGCCAGCAGTTCCCGGGACATCTCCTACGAGCAGTACTTC
14	few	TRBJ1-3	TRBD1	TRBV11-2	CASSFGTGPSTIYF	TGTGCCAGCAGCTTCGGGACAGGGCCTTCCACCATATATTTT
12	few	TRBJ2-1	-	TRBV6-1	CASSLLEGEQFF	TGTGCCAGCAGCCTCCTGGAGGGTGAGCAGTTCTTC
14	-	TRBJ2-1	-	TRBV28	CASLAVSSYNEQFF	TGTGCCAGCTTAGCGGTTAGCTCCTACAATGAGCAGTTCTTC
15	-	TRBJ2-5	-	TRBV2	CASSSQGQPEETQYF	TGTGCCAGCAGTTCTCAGGGACAACCTGAAGAGACCCAGTACTTC
16	-	TRBJ2-7	-	TRBV6-4	CATSRLSDILSYEQYF	TGTGCCACCAGCCGCCTCTCAGACATCCTCTCCTACGAGCAGTACTTC
15	-	TRBJ2-4	-	TRBV19	CASSISPLAKNIQYF	TGTGCCAGTAGTATTTCCCCACTAGCCAAAAACATTCAGTACTTC